This entry lists 27 T cell receptor beta chains sequenced from one sample in a study of CD8 T cells in Susac syndrome. RNA amounts of about 0.5 to 1 ug underwent reverse transcription with random hexamers. TCRdb reprocessed the immunoSEQ multiplex PCR reads via MiXCR and lists one record per CDR3 protein. The table lists under 200,000 distinct CDR3 sequences, approximately 95% of them singletons. Sequencing was carried out using CD8+ T cells from PBMCs. All receptors come from a human donor with multiple sclerosis.

The gene calls are TRBV6-5 and TRBJ2-7; TRBD2 agrees at 12 bases. Germline V gene data show CDR1 as MNHEY and CDR2 as SVGAGI. The CDR3 spans 14 residues. Trimming at V came to 8 bases and at J to 3 bases, leaving 5 bases not matched to a gene. As DNA, the CDR3 is TGTGCCAGCGCGAGACTAGCGGGAGACTACGAGCAGTACTTC. Its protein is CASARLAGDYEQYF.

The V call is TRBV29-1, the J call TRBJ2-6; D perhaps matches TRBD2 (5 bases). From germline, CDR1 is SQVTM and CDR2 ANQGSEA. The CDR3 is 14 residues long. V gave up 7 bases and J gave up 0 bases, with 10 bases separating them. The chain's CDR3 is CSAQGSSGANVLTF. CDR3 bases: TGCAGCGCACAAGGGAGCTCTGGGGCCAACGTCCTGACTTTC.

The J gene is TRBJ2-5, the V gene TRBV20-1, with 9 bases matching TRBD1. CDR1 is DFQATT, CDR2 SNEGSKA, per germline (reference sequence). With 0 bases clipped from V and 1 base from J, the junction kept 3 bases outside the gene matches. The CDR3 is 15 amino acids. The CDR3 region has the DNA TGCAGTGCTAGAGACGGGACAGGGCCCCAAGAGACCCAGTACTTC. Translated: CSARDGTGPQETQYF.

The chain has TRBV27 and TRBJ2-1; D is possibly TRBD1 or TRBD2 (5 bases each). The CDR3 loop spans 13 amino acids. Germline V lookup: CDR1 MNHEY, CDR2 SMNVEV (reference sequence). The CDR3 sequence is CGVTGRSGNEQFF. The CDR3 DNA is TGTGGGGTCACAGGCCGGTCGGGGAATGAGCAGTTCTTC.

The V gene is TRBV20-1, the J gene TRBJ2-1; 9 bases align to TRBD2. With 5 bases clipped from V and 4 bases from J, the junction kept 6 bases outside the gene matches. The germline CDR1 and CDR2 sequences are DFQATT and SNEGSKA (reference sequence). There are 14 residues in the CDR3. The CDR3 sequence is CSADSGSSYNEQFF. The CDR3 nucleotides are TGCAGTGCTGATAGCGGGAGTTCTTACAATGAGCAGTTCTTC.

This chain uses TRBV7-9 with TRBJ2-7; a weak D match, TRBD1 (7 bases). The CDR3 extends over 14 amino acids. V lost 4 bases and J lost 3, with 13 bases in between. The germline V gene encodes CDR1 SEHNR and CDR2 FQNEAQ (reference sequence). The chain's CDR3 is CASSSTGTDYEQYF. The CDR3 DNA follows: TGTGCCAGCAGCTCGACAGGGACTGACTACGAGCAGTACTTC.

The chain uses TRBV29-1 and TRBJ2-7, with TRBD1 as a possible D gene (5 bases). V was clipped by 4 bases and J by 5 bases, with 12 bases between them. There are 12 residues in the CDR3. Germline assignment: CDR1 SQVTM and CDR2 ANQGSEA. CDR3 coding DNA: TGCAGCGTTGTTTGGGGCCGGGACGAGCAGTACTTC. It encodes CSVVWGRDEQYF.

V and J are TRBV5-1 and TRBJ1-2; the D gene is possibly TRBD1 (6 bases). CDR3 length equals 12 residues. From germline, CDR1 is SGHRS and CDR2 YFSETQ. V shed 4 bases and J shed 6 bases, with 10 bases lying between them. CDR3 in DNA: TGCGCCAGCAGCCTACCAGGGGATGGCTACACCTTC. This codes for CASSLPGDGYTF.

The chain uses TRBV2 and TRBJ1-2; the match to TRBD1 covers 7 bases. After removal of 8 bases from V and 4 bases from J, the junction contained 7 bases not matched to a gene. Germline V CDR1 and CDR2: SNHLY, FYNNEI. The CDR3 is 13 residues long. CDR3 in amino acids: CASLVRDSYGYTF. In DNA form, the CDR3 reads TGTGCCAGCCTCGTCCGGGACAGCTATGGCTACACCTTC.

The chain employs TRBV5-1 and TRBJ2-1, with unresolved D. CDR1 is SGHRS and CDR2 is YFSETQ in the germline V gene. V lost 6 bases to trimming and J lost 13 bases, with 23 bases between them. The CDR3 runs 14 residues. CDR3 DNA sequence: TGCGCCAGCAAAAAGGCCGCTGACCCAGCGAGACAGTTCTTC. It yields the protein CASKKAADPARQFF.

In its sample, this clonotype was seen once. V gene TRBV20-1 combines with J gene TRBJ2-1; D may be TRBD1 or TRBD2 (5 bases each). The CDR3 length is 15 residues. Trimming removed 2 bases from V and 8 bases from J, with 19 bases in between. Germline CDR1 reads DFQATT; CDR2 reads SNEGSKA (reference sequence). The CDR3 DNA is TGCAGTGCTAGACTCCCGGGACGAGCAGCGGATGAGCAGTTCTTC. Its protein is CSARLPGRAADEQFF.

The V gene is TRBV29-1, the J gene TRBJ2-1; 7 positions match TRBD2. This CDR3 spans 13 amino acids. V trimming: 7 bases; J trimming: 9 bases; junction bases outside the gene matches: 12. CDR1 is SQVTM and CDR2 is ANQGSEA in the germline V gene. CDR3 residues: CSAPPAGRGEQFF. Written as DNA, the CDR3 is TGCAGCGCCCCGCCAGCGGGGAGGGGTGAGCAGTTCTTC.

This rearrangement joins TRBV2 to TRBJ2-1; D unresolved. Germline-derived CDR1 and CDR2 are SNHLY and FYNNEI. V lost 3 bases and J 8 bases, leaving 8 bases between the germline ends. CDR3 length: 12 amino acids. The CDR3 bases are TGTGCCAGCAGTGATAGGTACGATGAGCAGTTCTTC. Encoded protein: CASSDRYDEQFF. The variable domain in full, with the rest retrieved from reference TRBV2 and TRBJ2-1, is EPEVTQTPSHQVTQMGQEVILRCVPISNHLYFYWYRQILGQKVEFLVSFYNNEISEKSEIFDDQFSVERPDGSNFTLKIRSTKLEDSAMYFCASSDRYDEQFFGPGTRLTVL.

The chain combines TRBV24-1 with TRBJ2-2; D gene unclear. CDR3 length: 12 residues. Germline CDR1 and CDR2: KGHDR and SFDVKD. V was shortened by 4 bases and J by 5 bases, with 4 bases between the two germline ends. The CDR3 loop is CATSEGTGELFF. CDR3 coding DNA: TGTGCCACCAGTGAAGGGACCGGGGAGCTGTTTTTT.

This rearrangement joins TRBV11-2 to TRBJ1-2, with D possibly TRBD1 on 6 matching bases. The CDR3 loop spans 16 amino acids. The ends were cut back, 3 bases at V and 0 bases at J, with 14 bases in the middle. The V gene's germline CDR1 is SGHAT and CDR2 FQNNGV. CDR3 residues: CASSLAPDRANYGYTF. Written as DNA, the CDR3 is TGTGCCAGCAGCTTGGCACCGGACAGAGCTAACTATGGCTACACCTTC. Using reference TRBV11-2 and TRBJ1-2 for the parts outside the CDR3, the full variable domain is EAGVAQSPRYKIIEKRQSVAFWCNPISGHATLYWYQQILGQGPKLLIQFQNNGVVDDSQLPKDRFSAERLKGVDSTLKIQPAKLEDSAVYLCASSLAPDRANYGYTFGSGTRLTVV.

The chain has TRBV28 and TRBJ1-2; 7 bases map to TRBD1. CDR1 is MDHEN, CDR2 SYDVKM, per germline. Trimming removed 5 bases from V and 7 bases from J; junction bases left unmatched: 4. The CDR3 runs to 12 residues. CDR3 loop: CASSPTGLGYTF. The CDR3 nucleotides are TGTGCCAGCAGTCCGACAGGGCTTGGCTACACCTTC.

The chain uses TRBV28 and TRBJ2-4, with a tentative D call TRBD2 (6 bases). The CDR3 spans 12 residues. V lost 6 bases and J 5 bases, leaving 8 bases between the germline ends. Per the germline V gene, CDR1 is MDHEN and CDR2 is SYDVKM. The CDR3 reads CASRGLENIQYF. The DNA for the CDR3 is TGTGCCAGCAGGGGACTTGAAAACATTCAGTACTTC.

The chain has TRBV28 and TRBJ1-4; possible D gene TRBD1, 5 bases. Deletions cut 7 bases from V and 13 bases from J, with 22 bases between. Germline assignment: CDR1 MDHEN and CDR2 SYDVKM. The CDR3 extends over 14 amino acids. In DNA, the CDR3 is TGTGCCAGCAACCCCGGGACCAAAGTTTGGGGACTGTTTTTT. Translated: CASNPGTKVWGLFF.

The V call is TRBV4-1, the J call TRBJ2-1, with 11 bases that match TRBD2. CDR3 length equals 16 residues. Losses at the gene ends were 4 bases for V and 15 bases for J; bases not matched to a gene: 17. Germline V CDR1 and CDR2: MGHRA, YSYEKL. CDR3 sequence reads: CASSPPLGSGRAGWFF. CDR3 sequence (DNA): TGCGCCAGCAGCCCCCCTCTAGGTAGCGGGAGGGCCGGGTGGTTCTTC.

The rearrangement uses TRBV5-4 and TRBJ1-1; 7 nucleotides align to TRBD1. The CDR3 contains 15 residues. Per the germline V gene, CDR1 is SGHNT and CDR2 is YYREEE (reference sequence). Trimming took 3 bases from V and 4 from J; bases not matched to a gene: 9. Here the CDR3 DNA reads TGTGCCAGCAGCTCCTACGAGACAGGGAGCACTGAAGCTTTCTTT. Amino acids: CASSSYETGSTEAFF.

The J gene is TRBJ1-2, the V gene TRBV6-1; D unclear. CDR3 length: 12 residues. Between the trimmed V and J ends, which lost 8 bases and 6 bases, there was a span of 13 bases. Germline values: CDR1 MNHNS, CDR2 SASEGT. CDR3 in amino acids: CASHFRGDGYTF. The CDR3 DNA is TGTGCCAGCCACTTTCGGGGTGATGGCTACACCTTC.

V usage is TRBV20-1 and J usage is TRBJ1-2; D not certain. Germline CDR1 is DFQATT and CDR2 is SNEGSKA (reference sequence). The CDR3 length is 12 residues. Trimming cost V 6 bases and J 5 bases, with 13 bases left between them. CDR3 in amino acids: CSAKQPPYGYTF. The CDR3 DNA reads as TGCAGTGCAAAACAGCCGCCTTATGGCTACACCTTC.

This chain uses TRBV19 with TRBJ2-7; D is unclear. The CDR3 runs to 14 residues. Trimming stripped 6 bases from V and 1 base from J, with 13 bases between. The germline CDR1 and CDR2 sequences are LNHDA and SQIVND (reference sequence). The DNA of the CDR3 is TGTGCCAGTAGCCCAGCAGTCGGTTCCTACGAGCAGTACTTC. Its translation is CASSPAVGSYEQYF.

J is TRBJ2-7 and V is TRBV20-1; the match to TRBD2 covers 13 bases. The length of the CDR3 is 16 residues. The germline V gene has CDR1 DFQATT and CDR2 SNEGSKA (reference sequence). Trimming removed 1 base from V and 5 bases from J; junction bases left unmatched: 8. CDR3 region: CSARGHPGTSGDEQYF. The CDR3 nucleotides are TGCAGTGCTAGAGGCCACCCCGGGACTAGCGGGGACGAGCAGTACTTC.

V usage is TRBV2 and J usage is TRBJ2-1; 8 nucleotides match TRBD1. The V and J ends lost 1 base and 8 bases, in that order; junction bases with no gene match: 4. The CDR3 spans 14 residues. Germline-derived CDR1 and CDR2 are SNHLY and FYNNEI. Here the CDR3 DNA reads TGTGCCAGCAGTGAAGACGCGACAGGGGATGAGCAGTTCTTC. Its translation is CASSEDATGDEQFF.

DNA of the CDR3: TGTGCCAGCAGTTCGAGAACCGGGACTAAAGAGACCCAGTACTTC. This sequence encodes CASSSRTGTKETQYF. The chain uses TRBV28 and TRBJ2-5; 7 nucleotides align to TRBD2. Trimming removed 4 bases from V and 3 bases from J; junction bases left unmatched: 8. The V gene's germline CDR1 is MDHEN and CDR2 SYDVKM. The CDR3 loop spans 15 amino acids.

The V and J genes are TRBV4-1 and TRBJ2-1; 12 bases line up with TRBD2. CDR3 size: 15 residues. The junction had 6 bases not matched to a gene; V was cut back by 3 bases and J by 9 bases. Germline CDR1 reads MGHRA; CDR2 reads YSYEKL. CDR3 residues: CASSHRLAGVPEQFF. The CDR3 nucleotides read TGCGCCAGCAGCCACCGACTAGCGGGAGTCCCTGAGCAGTTCTTC.